Reported below is one T cell receptor (beta chain). This sample is part of a study of blood T cell repertoires in COVID-19. The wider study: Acute and convalescent COVID-19 samples came from the United States, Italy and Spain. The analysed material was cDNA or gDNA that came from T cells, B-cell-depleted T cells, or PBMCs.

The data were produced by immunoSEQ multiplex PCR, yet TCRdb's version contains in-frame clones alone and is incomplete. The data hold a few hundred thousand clones, with roughly 85% observed a single time. J lost 4 bases, V lost 0 bases, and 8 bases had no gene match. The germline V gene encodes CDR1 SGHKS and CDR2 YYEKEE (reference sequence). The CDR3 has 16 residues. The source is a woman between 18 and 30 years old with acute or convalescent COVID-19. Material for sequencing was peripheral blood. The rearrangement uses TRBV5-5 and TRBJ1-2; the match to TRBD1 covers 8 bases. The CDR3 reads CASSLAAGGKVYGYTF. As DNA, the CDR3 is TGTGCCAGCAGCTTGGCCGCAGGGGGCAAGGTCTATGGCTACACCTTC.